Listed below are T cell receptor beta chains from one sample, sequenced in a study of technical replicates of blood from several donors. Clones were read by immunoSEQ multiplex PCR, and TCRdb kept only the in-frame ones, dropping some. The sample yields tens of thousands of clones, about nine tenths seen once. Sequencing used T cells isolated from PBMCs. These receptors were obtained from a human donor in good health. Some clones in this sample may be carry-over from other donors' samples. Both conserved end residues are part of each CDR3. D genes are given only for firm matches. A clone size is listed for some rows: how often the clone was seen (once, few, many), or a class if it is expanded.

j_call,v_call,clone_size,d_call,cdr3_aa,cdr3_nt
TRBJ2-2,TRBV27,NA,NA,CASSLSNGELFF,TGTGCCAGCAGTTTATCTAACGGGGAGCTGTTTTTT
TRBJ1-2,TRBV4-1,NA,TRBD1,CASSQAPTRDRANYGYTF,TGCGCCAGCAGCCAAGCGCCTACCCGGGACAGAGCTAACTATGGCTACACCTTC
TRBJ2-1,TRBV28,once,NA,CASNPPDLNEQFF,TGTGCCAGCAATCCTCCAGATCTGAATGAGCAGTTCTTC
TRBJ2-6,TRBV11-3,NA,TRBD1,CASSSEGLWDRGLWANVLTF,TGTGCCAGCAGCTCGGAGGGGTTGTGGGACAGGGGGCTCTGGGCCAACGTCCTGACTTTC
TRBJ2-5,TRBV29-1,NA,TRBD2,CSVEAGAGETQYF,TGCAGCGTTGAGGCGGGAGCCGGAGAGACCCAGTACTTC
TRBJ2-7,TRBV30,NA,NA,CAWSVGGPTYEQYF,TGTGCCTGGAGTGTCGGGGGGCCCACCTACGAGCAGTACTTC
TRBJ2-7,TRBV7-6,NA,NA,CASSLAGTGDEQYF,TGTGCCAGCAGCTTAGCTGGGACGGGGGACGAGCAGTACTTC
TRBJ2-1,TRBV4-1,NA,TRBD2,CASSQDLAGGVNEQFF,TGCGCCAGCAGCCAAGACCTTGCGGGAGGGGTGAATGAGCAGTTCTTC
TRBJ1-1,TRBV6-6,NA,TRBD1,CASSHRDRDTEAFF,TGTGCCAGCAGTCACCGGGACAGGGACACTGAAGCTTTCTTT
TRBJ1-4,TRBV19,NA,NA,CASSIGRKLFF,TGTGCCAGTAGTATAGGTAGAAAACTGTTTTTT
TRBJ2-1,TRBV11-2,NA,NA,CASSWERLTSNEQFF,TGTGCCAGCAGCTGGGAGAGATTGACCAGCAATGAGCAGTTCTTC
TRBJ2-7,TRBV6-1,NA,NA,CASSGLGQGYHEQYF,TGTGCCAGCAGTGGCCTAGGGCAGGGCTACCACGAGCAGTACTTC
TRBJ1-1,TRBV28,NA,TRBD1,CASYDRERPAEAFF,TGTGCCAGCTATGACAGGGAAAGGCCCGCTGAAGCTTTCTTT
TRBJ2-3,TRBV4-1,NA,TRBD2,CASSQGLAGLLGLVDTQYF,TGCGCCAGCAGCCAAGGACTAGCGGGACTCCTGGGGTTGGTGGATACGCAGTATTTT
TRBJ2-5,TRBV6-5,NA,TRBD2,CASSYMASGGQETQYF,TGTGCCAGCAGTTACATGGCTAGCGGGGGGCAAGAGACCCAGTACTTC
TRBJ1-3,TRBV19,NA,NA,CASSIRERAPSGNTIYF,TGTGCCAGTAGTATACGGGAGAGAGCACCCTCTGGAAACACCATATATTTT
TRBJ2-7,TRBV6-5,NA,TRBD1,CASSFRDSGTYEQYF,TGTGCCAGCAGTTTTCGGGACAGCGGAACCTACGAGCAGTACTTC
TRBJ1-2,TRBV28,once,TRBD1,CASSLTQGAETYGYTF,TGTGCCAGCAGTCTAACACAGGGGGCCGAGACCTATGGCTACACCTTC
TRBJ1-1,TRBV29-1,few,TRBD1,CSVGTGMVAEAFF,TGCAGCGTTGGGACAGGGATGGTTGCTGAAGCTTTCTTT
TRBJ2-7,TRBV5-1,NA,NA,CASSLGRGLSYEQYF,TGCGCCAGCAGCTTGGGGCGGGGTCTGTCCTACGAGCAGTACTTC
TRBJ2-3,TRBV5-1,NA,TRBD1,CASSLAGQGADTQYF,TGCGCCAGCAGCTTGGCCGGGCAGGGGGCAGATACGCAGTATTTT
TRBJ2-5,TRBV6-4,NA,TRBD1,CASSDLDRAQETQYF,TGTGCCAGCAGTGATCTTGACAGGGCCCAAGAGACCCAGTACTTC
TRBJ2-4,TRBV5-4,NA,TRBD2,CASKTAGARLAKNIQYF,TGTGCCAGTAAGACAGCGGGGGCTCGGTTAGCCAAAAACATTCAGTACTTC
TRBJ2-1,TRBV29-1,NA,TRBD2,CSAERESGHEQFF,TGCAGCGCCGAGCGGGAATCGGGGCATGAGCAGTTCTTC
TRBJ2-3,TRBV30,NA,NA,CAWDHASHTTTDTQYF,TGTGCCTGGGACCATGCCTCCCACACTACCACAGATACGCAGTATTTT
TRBJ2-1,TRBV10-3,NA,TRBD2,CAITGLAENNEQFF,TGTGCCATCACCGGACTAGCGGAAAACAATGAGCAGTTCTTC
TRBJ2-4,TRBV5-1,once,NA,CASRDFKNIQYF,TGCGCCAGCCGGGACTTCAAAAACATTCAGTACTTC
TRBJ2-7,TRBV19,NA,NA,CASSTGPGGYEQYF,TGTGCCAGTAGTACCGGCCCCGGGGGCTACGAGCAGTACTTC
TRBJ2-3,TRBV4-1,NA,NA,CASSQDPSGTSTDTQYF,TGCGCCAGCAGCCAAGATCCGTCGGGTACTAGCACAGATACGCAGTATTTT
TRBJ2-7,TRBV29-1,NA,TRBD2,CSAEIAGRPGEQYF,TGCAGCGCTGAAATAGCGGGACGCCCGGGCGAGCAGTACTTC
TRBJ1-1,TRBV29-1,NA,TRBD1,CSVGTGGMIAFF,TGCAGCGTTGGGACAGGGGGCATGATTGCTTTCTTT
TRBJ2-2,TRBV9,few,NA,CASSVGRDANTGELFF,TGTGCCAGCAGCGTAGGGCGGGACGCAAACACCGGGGAGCTGTTTTTT
TRBJ1-1,TRBV7-9,NA,NA,CASSRTENTEAFF,TGTGCCAGCAGTCGGACAGAGAACACTGAAGCTTTCTTT
TRBJ1-2,TRBV4-3,NA,NA,CASSQVQIPYGYTF,TGCGCCAGCAGCCAAGTACAGATACCCTATGGCTACACCTTC
TRBJ1-1,TRBV9,few,TRBD1,CASSGLQGAAFF,TGTGCCAGCAGCGGACTACAGGGGGCAGCTTTCTTT
TRBJ1-2,TRBV19,few,TRBD1,CASSIRRRDRGTVGGYTF,TGTGCCAGTAGTATCAGACGACGGGACAGGGGGACCGTCGGGGGCTACACCTTC
TRBJ1-1,TRBV6-6,NA,TRBD1,CASSKQGSPTEAFF,TGTGCCAGCAGTAAACAGGGGTCCCCCACTGAAGCTTTCTTT
TRBJ1-4,TRBV4-1,once,TRBD1,CASSLRDSNEKLFF,TGCGCCAGCAGCCTCCGGGACAGTAATGAAAAACTGTTTTTT
TRBJ2-7,TRBV23-1,NA,NA,CASSHPGLCHEQYF,TGCGCCAGCAGTCACCCAGGGTTATGTCACGAGCAGTACTTC